These 4 T cell receptor beta chains share one sample of origin, sequenced in a study of response to subunit inactivated influenza vaccine. TCRdb re-called the RT-PCR reads with MiXCR, one entry per CDR3 protein. The sample has 550,000 to 600,000 distinct CDR3 sequences, about 10% seen once; the top ten hold roughly 10%. The sample consisted of PBMCs from blood, taken on the day of vaccination. The receptors stem from a man in his forties or fifties who received an inactivated influenza vaccine.

This clonotype was seen more than once but under ten times. This chain links TRBV29-1 with TRBJ2-2; 7 positions agree with TRBD1. V lost 6 bases, J lost 4 bases, and 8 bases stayed unmatched. The length of the CDR3 is 14 residues. Germline-derived CDR1 and CDR2 are SQVTM and ANQGSEA. CDR3: CSVAGQEITGELFF. The CDR3 DNA reads as TGCAGCGTCGCCGGACAGGAGATCACCGGGGAGCTGTTTTTT.

The chain employs TRBV4-2 and TRBJ2-2; possibly TRBD1 for D (5 bases). Trimming stripped 0 bases from V and 1 base from J, with 9 bases between. The CDR3 length is 16 residues. In germline, CDR1 is LGHNA, CDR2 YNFKEQ. Here the CDR3 reads CASSQDAGQNTGELFF. CDR3 DNA sequence: TGTGCCAGCAGCCAAGATGCAGGGCAGAACACCGGGGAGCTGTTTTTT.

This clonotype was found a few times. V and J are TRBV6-5 and TRBJ2-5, with TRBD1 as a possible D gene (6 bases). Trimming cost V 2 bases and J 8 bases, with 15 bases left between them. Germline values: CDR1 MNHEY, CDR2 SVGAGI. This CDR3 is built from 14 residues. The CDR3 nucleotides read TGTGCCAGCAGTTACCCAGATGCACAGGGAACCCAGTACTTC. Translating it yields CASSYPDAQGTQYF.

The table lists this clonotype with a few counts. The chain combines TRBV24-1 with TRBJ2-1, with TRBD2 matching 14 bases. CDR1 is KGHDR and CDR2 is SFDVKD in the germline V gene. V shed 6 bases and J 2 bases; nucleotides not matched to a gene: 8. The CDR3 totals 18 residues. This CDR3 is CATSTTSGGGSPYNEQFF. For the CDR3, the DNA is TGTGCCACCAGTACGACTAGCGGGGGGGGGAGTCCCTACAATGAGCAGTTCTTC.